This passage covers 29 T cell receptor beta chains from one sample sequenced in a study of blood T cells in healthy people across ages. Alongside a J-beta primer mix, a sample-barcoded 5' primer served in a second PCR lasting about 7 to 11 cycles. TCRdb processed the 5' RACE reads anew with MiXCR; each CDR3 protein has one entry. The table lists hundreds of thousands of distinct CDR3 sequences, about 48% of them singletons. The specimen was blood. The receptors were gathered from a man aged 25-45 years in good health.

This chain uses TRBV14 with TRBJ2-7, with D maybe TRBD2 (5 bases). The CDR3 covers 18 residues. Germline V gives CDR1 SGHDN, CDR2 FVKESK. Trimming took off 0 bases at V and 3 bases at J, with 21 bases between the two ends. Here the CDR3 reads CASSQENEARVRVYEQYF. DNA of the CDR3: TGTGCCAGCAGCCAAGAGAATGAGGCGAGGGTCCGCGTCTACGAGCAGTACTTC.

The V gene is TRBV7-2, the J gene TRBJ2-3; D assignment may be TRBD1 or TRBD2 (6 bases each). Germline loops: CDR1 SGHTA, CDR2 FQGNSA. The CDR3 runs to 16 residues. Trimming shortened V by 5 bases and J by 0 bases, and 15 bases separated the two germline ends. The CDR3 sequence: CASSPLGGLSTDTQYF. CDR3 DNA sequence: TGTGCCAGCAGCCCCCTTGGGGGGCTTAGCACAGATACGCAGTATTTT. The complete variable domain, with remaining parts taken from reference TRBV7-2 and TRBJ2-3, reads GAGVSQSPSNKVTEKGKDVELRCDPISGHTALYWYRQSLGQGLEFLIYFQGNSAPDKSGLPSDRFSAERTGGSVSTLTIQRTQQEDSAVYLCASSPLGGLSTDTQYFGPGTRLTVL.

This chain connects TRBV20-1 to TRBJ1-1; D uncertain. Germline CDR1 is DFQATT and CDR2 is SNEGSKA (reference sequence). V lost 5 bases and J lost 1, with 11 bases in between. The CDR3 spans 13 residues. The CDR3 bases are TGCAGTGCTGCCGGGAAAGCGAACACTGAAGCTTTCTTT. It is translated as CSAAGKANTEAFF.

This clonotype has more than one count but fewer than ten. The V and J genes are TRBV7-2 and TRBJ1-1, with a possible D match to TRBD1 (5 bases). CDR1 is SGHTA, CDR2 FQGNSA, per germline. The CDR3 loop spans 14 amino acids. V lost 1 base, J lost 6 bases, and 12 bases lay in between. CDR3 sequence: CASSLEPGRAEAFF. The CDR3 DNA sequence: TGTGCCAGCAGCTTAGAGCCGGGGCGGGCTGAAGCTTTCTTT.

The V and J genes are TRBV6-5 and TRBJ1-2; 11 positions agree with TRBD1. Germline V gives CDR1 MNHEY, CDR2 SVGAGI. This CDR3 region has 15 residues. The trim removed 7 bases at V and 4 bases at J, leaving 8 bases unmatched. The CDR3 DNA follows: TGTGCCAGCATTCGGGACAGGGGGGATCCCTATGGCTACACCTTC. It is translated as CASIRDRGDPYGYTF.

Remarks on this clonotype: A junction end diverges from the germline sequence, so it may reflect a read error. The rearrangement links TRBV7-9 to TRBJ1-2; 10 bases are a match to TRBD1. The V gene's germline CDR1 is SEHNR and CDR2 FQNEAQ (reference sequence). CDR3 length: 17 amino acids. DNA of the CDR3: TGTGCCAGCACCTTACTAGGACAGGGGGAAAGAGGCTATGGCTACACCTTC. Protein product: CASTLLGQGERGYGYTF. Full variable domain (remainder filled in from reference TRBV7-9 and TRBJ1-2): DTGVSQNPRHKITKRGQNVTFRCDPISEHNRLYWYRQTLGQGPEFLTYFQNEAQLEKSRLLSDRFSAERPKGSFSTLEIQRTEQGDSAMYLCASTLLGQGERGYGYTFGSGTRLTVV.

Concerning this clonotype itself: A read error may account for a junction end that differs from germline. The V gene is TRBV4-1, the J gene TRBJ2-4; tentatively, D is TRBD1 (6 bases). Germline V gene sequence: CDR1 MGHRA, CDR2 YSYEKL. The CDR3 loop spans 21 amino acids. CDR3 residues: CASSQGDMGWTVSLAKNVQYF. Here the CDR3 DNA reads TGCGCCAGCAGCCAAGGTGACATGGGGTGGACAGTTTCTTTAGCCAAAAACGTTCAGTACTTC.

This clonotype was detected many times. The V call is TRBV15, the J call TRBJ2-7, with TRBD1 matching over 7 bases. There are 15 residues in the CDR3. V was pared by 0 bases and J by 4 bases, with 6 bases of the junction left unmatched. CDR1 is LNHNV, CDR2 YYDKDF, per germline (reference sequence). CDR3 in amino acids: CATSRDRVTGYEQYF. CDR3 in DNA: TGTGCCACCAGCAGAGATCGGGTGACAGGGTACGAGCAGTACTTC.

This sequence joins TRBV27 and TRBJ1-6; D unclear. V lost 6 bases and J 12 bases, leaving 0 bases between the germline ends. Germline V gene data show CDR1 as MNHEY and CDR2 as SMNVEV (reference sequence). CDR3 length: 8 amino acids. CDR3 in amino acids: CASRPLHF. The DNA of the CDR3 is TGTGCCAGCAGACCCCTCCACTTT.

The CDR3 nucleotides are TGTGCCAGCAGTAACTTGCCGGGCCGGGGGACGTTGGAGCAGTACTTC. The encoded protein is CASSNLPGRGTLEQYF. The chain has TRBV6-5 and TRBJ2-5, with D perhaps matching TRBD2 (6 bases). The CDR3 runs 16 residues. Per germline, CDR1 MNHEY and CDR2 SVGAGI. V lost 5 bases and J 11 bases, leaving 27 bases between the germline ends.

The V and J genes are TRBV20-1 and TRBJ2-5; D gene unclear. Germline CDR1 reads DFQATT; CDR2 reads SNEGSKA (reference sequence). This CDR3 region has 13 residues. Trimming left V 1 base short and J 5 bases short, with 11 bases between. The CDR3 DNA sequence: TGCAGTGCTAGAGTCGGCCCTACGGAGACCCAGTACTTC. It encodes CSARVGPTETQYF.

In regard to this clonotype: A much larger clone lies one base from this, so it may be a read error. This rearrangement joins TRBV20-1 to TRBJ2-1; D is possibly TRBD2 (7 bases). This CDR3 is 12 amino acids long. Trimming took off 3 bases at V and 10 bases at J, with 13 bases between the two ends. From germline, CDR1 is DFQATT and CDR2 SNEGSKA (reference sequence). The CDR3 spells CSARWGGHEQFF. Here the CDR3 DNA reads TGCAGTGCTAGGTGGGGGGGCCACGAGCAGTTCTTC.

The chain has TRBV11-2 and TRBJ2-3; the match to TRBD2 covers 11 bases. CDR3 size: 16 residues. In germline, CDR1 is SGHAT, CDR2 FQNNGV. The V gene end was trimmed by 4 bases and the J gene end by 6 bases; junction bases not matched to a gene: 9. The CDR3 sequence is CASSSRATSGADTQYF. CDR3 DNA sequence: TGTGCCAGCAGCTCGAGGGCGACTAGCGGGGCGGATACGCAGTATTTT.

Notes on this clonotype: This clone may be a read error of a much larger clone one base away. J is TRBJ2-3 and V is TRBV29-1; TRBD2 matches 9 bases. V shed 2 bases and J 4 bases; nucleotides not matched to a gene: 7. Germline CDR1 and CDR2: SQVTM and ANQGSEA. The length of the CDR3 is 15 residues. DNA for the CDR3: TGCAGCGTTGAAAGACAGCGGGGGGTGGCAGATACGCAGTATTTT. Translation: CSVERQRGVADTQYF.

There are a few counts of this clonotype. The chain carries TRBV20-1 and TRBJ1-3; 7 bases align to TRBD1. Germline V CDR1 and CDR2: DFQATT, SNEGSKA (reference sequence). This CDR3 has 16 amino acids. The ends lost 3 bases at V and 0 bases at J; junction bases unmatched: 8. The CDR3 DNA is TGCAGTGCTAGGGACAGGAACGCATACTCTGGAAACACCATATATTTT. As protein: CSARDRNAYSGNTIYF.

This clonotype was detected only a few times. This rearrangement joins TRBV3-1 to TRBJ1-1, with 7 bases matching TRBD1. The CDR3 is 12 amino acids. V dropped 6 bases and J dropped 7; count of bases not matched to a gene: 5. The germline gives CDR1 LGHDT, CDR2 YNNKEL (reference sequence). CDR3 DNA: TGTGCCAGCAGGGGTCAGGGGGTTGAAGCTTTCTTT. This sequence encodes CASRGQGVEAFF.

The gene calls are TRBV7-2 and TRBJ1-4; possible D gene TRBD1, 6 bases. Per germline, CDR1 SGHTA and CDR2 FQGNSA. The V end lost 6 bases, the J end lost 8 bases, and 13 bases lay between the germline ends. The CDR3 runs to 13 residues. The CDR3: CASRSNTGEKLFF. CDR3 bases: TGTGCCAGCAGATCTAACACAGGGGAAAAACTGTTTTTT.

The gene calls are TRBV13 and TRBJ2-7; D is unclear. V lost 2 bases and J 6 bases, leaving 14 bases between the germline ends. CDR1 and CDR2 from the germline V gene are PRHDT and FYEKMQ (reference sequence). The CDR3 runs 14 residues. The CDR3 DNA reads TGTGCCAGCAGCTTATGGACGGGCCTCGTCGAGCAGTACTTC. Translating it yields CASSLWTGLVEQYF.

This clonotype was observed a few times. This sequence joins TRBV4-3 and TRBJ1-6, with 7 nucleotides matching TRBD1. Germline CDR1 is LGHNA and CDR2 is YSLEER. The trim removed 0 bases at V and 6 bases at J, leaving 8 bases unmatched. The CDR3 contains 17 residues. The CDR3 nucleotides are TGCGCCAGCAGCCAAGAGAGGGGGCCCCTTACTAATTCACCCCTCCACTTT. Amino acids: CASSQERGPLTNSPLHF.

This clonotype was seen ten or more times. The rearrangement links TRBV5-1 to TRBJ2-7; D may be TRBD1 (5 bases). The germline V gene has CDR1 SGHRS and CDR2 YFSETQ. Trimming took off 1 base at V and 3 bases at J, with 11 bases between the two ends. The CDR3 is 14 residues long. The CDR3: CASSLIGDNYEQYF. The CDR3 DNA is TGCGCCAGCAGCTTGATAGGGGATAACTACGAGCAGTACTTC.

The chain links TRBV18 to TRBJ2-7, with 9 bases lining up with TRBD1. The CDR3 extends over 15 amino acids. Germline V CDR1 and CDR2: KGHSH, LQKENI. The V gene end was trimmed by 4 bases and the J gene end by 2 bases; junction bases not matched to a gene: 6. The CDR3 reads CASSQRTGATYEQYF. Here the CDR3 DNA reads TGTGCCAGCTCACAACGGACAGGGGCAACCTACGAGCAGTACTTC.

This chain joins TRBV20-1 and TRBJ1-2; TRBD1 matches at 7 bases. J was trimmed by 3 bases and V by 6 bases; bases with no gene match: 4. Germline V gene sequence: CDR1 DFQATT, CDR2 SNEGSKA (reference sequence). CDR3 length equals 12 residues. The CDR3 DNA reads TGCAGTGCCCCCAGGGGGGACTATGGCTACACCTTC. Residues: CSAPRGDYGYTF.

V usage is TRBV7-2 and J usage is TRBJ2-2, with D perhaps matching TRBD2 (6 bases). Germline V gene lookup returns CDR1 SGHTA and CDR2 FQGNSA. This CDR3 comprises 16 residues. Trimming took off 0 bases at V and 0 bases at J, with 8 bases between the two ends. The CDR3 spells CASSLAGLPNTGELFF. The CDR3 DNA sequence: TGTGCCAGCAGCTTAGCTGGACTACCGAACACCGGGGAGCTGTTTTTT.

The J gene is TRBJ1-2, the V gene TRBV4-3; tentative D call: TRBD1 (6 bases). From germline, CDR1 is LGHNA and CDR2 YSLEER. V was clipped by 0 bases and J by 8 bases, with 19 bases between them. This CDR3 region has 16 residues. The CDR3 DNA reads as TGCGCCAGCAGCCAAGAGGTTACAGGGAGGTCGTCCGGCTACACCTTC. It is translated as CASSQEVTGRSSGYTF.

In this sample, this clonotype turned up a few times. The V gene is TRBV4-2, the J gene TRBJ2-5; 9 positions match TRBD1. Germline values: CDR1 LGHNA, CDR2 YNFKEQ. V lost 3 bases to trimming and J lost 5 bases; unmatched junction nucleotides: 4. The CDR3 totals 14 residues. DNA of the CDR3: TGTGCCAGCAGCCAGGACAGGGGAGTTGAGACCCAGTACTTC. Translation: CASSQDRGVETQYF.

This clonotype was seen more than once but under ten times. The chain links TRBV12-3 or TRBV12-4 to TRBJ2-1; 9 nucleotides match TRBD1. The V segment lost 5 bases and the J segment 4 bases; nucleotides outside the gene matches: 6. The CDR3 totals 15 residues. The CDR3 protein is CASSLGQGQYNEQFF. For the CDR3, the DNA is TGTGCCAGCAGTCTTGGACAGGGGCAATACAATGAGCAGTTCTTC.

The chain couples TRBV7-2 to TRBJ2-7, with D hard to call. CDR1 SGHTA and CDR2 FQGNSA come from the germline V gene. Trimming left V 6 bases short and J 2 bases short, with 17 bases between. This CDR3 contains 15 residues. The CDR3 loop reads CASSIGRIGTYEQYF. CDR3 bases: TGTGCCAGCAGTATCGGACGGATTGGCACCTACGAGCAGTACTTC. The full variable domain, rest sourced from reference TRBV7-2 and TRBJ2-7, is GAGVSQSPSNKVTEKGKDVELRCDPISGHTALYWYRQSLGQGLEFLIYFQGNSAPDKSGLPSDRFSAERTGGSVSTLTIQRTQQEDSAVYLCASSIGRIGTYEQYFGPGTRLTVT.

In its sample, this clonotype was seen a few times. No conserved phenylalanine or tryptophan ends this CDR3, so it is likely a read error. CDR3 region: CSARDLGWSGELFV. Written as DNA, the CDR3 is TGCAGTGCTAGAGATCTCGGTTGGTCCGGGGAGCTGTTTGTT. J is TRBJ2-2 and V is TRBV20-1; D is undetermined. From germline, CDR1 is DFQATT and CDR2 SNEGSKA (reference sequence). V was cut by 0 bases and J by 6 bases, with 11 bases left in between. CDR3 length: 14 residues.

The V call is TRBV20-1, the J call TRBJ2-4; 7 bases align to TRBD1. Per the germline V gene, CDR1 is DFQATT and CDR2 is SNEGSKA (reference sequence). The CDR3 consists of 14 residues. Trimming cost V 3 bases and J 5 bases; bases outside gene matches: 7. The CDR3: CSASQTGIENIQYF. CDR3 coding DNA: TGCAGTGCTAGTCAGACAGGGATTGAAAACATTCAGTACTTC.